Listed here are 23 T cell receptor beta chains from one sample, sequenced in a study of blood T cells in healthy people across ages. With a J-beta primer mix and a sample-barcoded 5' primer, a second PCR ran about 6 to 11 cycles. Each CDR3 protein gets one entry after TCRdb re-called the 5' RACE reads with MiXCR. The table shows around 1,800,000 distinct CDR3 sequences, with 39% occurring only once. What was sequenced was blood. These receptor sequences come from a human donor in good health.

In the case of this clonotype: At one end the junction does not follow the germline gene, possibly because of a read error. The rearrangement uses TRBV7-2 and TRBJ1-2; D remains ambiguous. The germline gives CDR1 SGHTA, CDR2 FQGNSA. The CDR3 is 14 amino acids. This CDR3 reads CVSSSGLINYGYTF. The DNA of the CDR3 is TGTGTCAGCAGCTCCGGACTGATTAACTATGGCTACACCTTC.

This chain joins TRBV29-1 and TRBJ2-5; 8 bases are a match to TRBD1. Germline CDR1 SQVTM, CDR2 ANQGSEA. The CDR3 has 19 amino acids. Trimming took 3 bases from V and 5 from J; bases not matched to a gene: 23. The CDR3 coding sequence is TGCAGCGTTGATCACCCACGGAAAGTTCTCCAGGGGGCCTGGGAGACCCAGTACTTC. Its translation is CSVDHPRKVLQGAWETQYF. Together with reference TRBV29-1 and TRBJ2-5, the CDR3 gives the full variable domain: SAVISQKPSRDICQRGTSLTIQCQVDSQVTMMFWYRQQPGQSLTLIATANQGSEATYESGFVIDKFPISRPNLTFSTLTVSNMSPEDSSIYLCSVDHPRKVLQGAWETQYFGPGTRLLVL.

This clonotype was observed a handful of times. The chain combines TRBV6-5 with TRBJ1-4; D ambiguous. Germline-derived CDR1 and CDR2 are MNHEY and SVGAGI. V lost 2 bases, J lost 9 bases, and 13 bases lay in between. This CDR3 contains 14 residues. CDR3 DNA: TGTGCCAGCAGTTACCGGACTGAGGCTAAAAAACTGTTTTTT. Amino acid sequence: CASSYRTEAKKLFF.

This rearrangement joins TRBV7-2 to TRBJ2-3; tentatively, D is TRBD2 (6 bases). The ends were cut back, 4 bases at V and 8 bases at J, with 13 bases in the middle. This CDR3 contains 13 residues. Germline CDR1 SGHTA, CDR2 FQGNSA. This chain's CDR3 is CASSWLDYGTQYF. The CDR3 DNA is TGTGCCAGCAGCTGGCTGGACTACGGTACGCAGTATTTT. The complete variable domain, with remaining parts taken from reference TRBV7-2 and TRBJ2-3, reads GAGVSQSPSNKVTEKGKDVELRCDPISGHTALYWYRQSLGQGLEFLIYFQGNSAPDKSGLPSDRFSAERTGGSVSTLTIQRTQQEDSAVYLCASSWLDYGTQYFGPGTRLTVL.

Concerning this clonotype: At one end the junction does not follow the germline gene, possibly because of a read error. The chain carries TRBV10-3 and TRBJ1-6, with D maybe TRBD1 (5 bases). This CDR3 is 14 amino acids long. In germline, CDR1 is ENHRY, CDR2 SYGVKD. The CDR3 region has the DNA TGTGCCATTAGTGAGACAGCGTTAGGTTCACCCCTCCACTTT. It translates to CAISETALGSPLHF.

This clonotype was detected a few times. V is TRBV29-1 and J is TRBJ2-1; D is possibly TRBD2 (6 bases). CDR1 is SQVTM, CDR2 ANQGSEA, per germline. This CDR3 has 15 residues. V lost 3 bases, J lost 3 bases, and 15 bases lay in between. CDR3 amino acids: CSVEDRLGIYNEQFF. The CDR3 DNA follows: TGCAGCGTTGAGGATAGACTAGGAATCTACAATGAGCAGTTCTTC.

The rearrangement links TRBV9 to TRBJ2-5; 9 bases align to TRBD2. CDR1 and CDR2 (germline): SGDLS, YYNGEE. The J segment lost 5 bases and the V segment lost 4 bases, leaving 15 bases of the junction unmatched. The length of the CDR3 is 17 residues. The CDR3 is CASSPFFERGVGETQYF. The CDR3 region has the DNA TGTGCCAGCAGCCCCTTCTTTGAGCGGGGGGTTGGGGAGACCCAGTACTTC.

The chain carries TRBV6-2 or TRBV6-3 and TRBJ1-1; D possibly corresponds to TRBD1 (5 bases). This CDR3 has 13 amino acids. Germline V CDR1 and CDR2: MNHEY, SVGEGT. Deletions cut 8 bases from V and 2 bases from J, with 12 bases between. CDR3: CASGMTANTEAFF. CDR3 bases: TGTGCCAGCGGGATGACAGCTAACACTGAAGCTTTCTTT.

This clonotype has a handful of counts. V and J are TRBV7-3 and TRBJ2-1; TRBD1 might be the D (6 bases). The V end was cut by 5 bases, the J end by 5 bases, with 10 bases between. Germline lookup yields CDR1 SGHTA and CDR2 FQGTGA. This CDR3 is built from 13 residues. CDR3 sequence (DNA): TGTGCCAGCAGCGCTCAGGGGAACAATGAGCAGTTCTTC. Residues: CASSAQGNNEQFF. Full variable domain (outside the CDR3, taken from reference TRBV7-3 and TRBJ2-1): GAGVSQTPSNKVTEKGKYVELRCDPISGHTALYWYRQSLGQGPEFLIYFQGTGAADDSGLPNDRFFAVRPEGSVSTLKIQRTERGDSAVYLCASSAQGNNEQFFGPGTRLTVL.

V usage is TRBV12-3 or TRBV12-4 and J usage is TRBJ2-4; D gene unclear. V lost 3 bases to trimming and J lost 15 bases, with 12 bases between them. The CDR3 covers 11 residues. The CDR3 protein is CASSFQETRYF. The CDR3 DNA sequence: TGTGCCAGCAGTTTTCAAGAGACCCGGTACTTC.

The V gene is TRBV6-1, the J gene TRBJ2-3; the D is unclear. The CDR3 has 14 residues. From germline, CDR1 is MNHNS and CDR2 SASEGT. V was clipped by 4 bases and J by 2 bases, with 10 bases between them. CDR3: CASSGKQITDTQYF. The CDR3 coding sequence is TGTGCCAGCAGTGGAAAGCAGATCACAGATACGCAGTATTTT.

V is TRBV7-9 and J is TRBJ2-5; TRBD1 matches 7 bases. Trimming took 0 bases from V and 4 from J; bases not matched to a gene: 11. Germline values: CDR1 SEHNR, CDR2 FQNEAQ (reference sequence). The CDR3 consists of 17 residues. CDR3 nucleotide sequence: TGTGCCAGCAGCTTAGCAGTAGGGGGACAGAGACGAGAGACCCAGTACTTC. This translates into CASSLAVGGQRRETQYF.

CDR3 nucleotide sequence: TGCAGTGCTAGAGATCCGGGGGGGCTGGGAGATACGCAGTATTTT. It yields the protein CSARDPGGLGDTQYF. This chain joins TRBV20-1 and TRBJ2-3; 8 bases are shared with TRBD2. Germline assignment: CDR1 DFQATT and CDR2 SNEGSKA (reference sequence). The CDR3 totals 15 residues. The V gene end was trimmed by 0 bases and the J gene end by 5 bases; junction bases not matched to a gene: 7.

This clonotype has a handful of counts. The V call is TRBV20-1, the J call TRBJ2-3; 7 nucleotides agree with TRBD2. The CDR3 totals 15 residues. Germline CDR1 reads DFQATT; CDR2 reads SNEGSKA (reference sequence). Germline trimming cut 1 base from V and 2 bases from J; bases unmatched to any gene: 6. CDR3 sequence reads: CSARGSGDNTDTQYF. The DNA of the CDR3 is TGCAGTGCTAGAGGAAGCGGGGATAACACAGATACGCAGTATTTT.

This clonotype occurred once. CDR3 sequence reads: CASSIRDRNYGYTF. In DNA, the CDR3 is TGTGCCAGCAGTATCCGGGACAGGAACTATGGCTACACCTTC. The chain is built from TRBV6-6 and TRBJ1-2; 8 nucleotides agree with TRBD1. With 5 bases clipped from V and 2 bases from J, the junction kept 4 bases outside the gene matches. Germline assignment: CDR1 MNHNY and CDR2 SVGAGI (reference sequence). This CDR3 has 14 amino acids.

This clonotype was counted between two and nine times. The chain uses TRBV4-1 and TRBJ2-5, with D maybe TRBD2 (6 bases). CDR1 is MGHRA and CDR2 is YSYEKL in the germline V gene. The CDR3 covers 15 residues. Trimming removed 0 bases from V and 4 bases from J, with 12 bases in between. The CDR3 region is CASSQEPRRGETQYF. CDR3 coding DNA: TGCGCCAGCAGCCAAGAGCCCAGGAGGGGAGAGACCCAGTACTTC.

The rearrangement links TRBV20-1 to TRBJ2-1; tentatively, D is TRBD1 (5 bases). From germline, CDR1 is DFQATT and CDR2 SNEGSKA (reference sequence). Trimming cost V 0 bases and J 4 bases, with 13 bases left between them. This CDR3 is built from 15 residues. In DNA form, the CDR3 reads TGCAGTGCTAGAGATGGGGTCAGGGCGTACAATGAGCAGTTCTTC. Its translation: CSARDGVRAYNEQFF.

The chain joins TRBV18 to TRBJ2-7; TRBD1 is a possible D gene (7 bases). In germline, CDR1 is KGHSH, CDR2 LQKENI. V was clipped by 6 bases and J by 9 bases, with 27 bases between them. The CDR3 sequence is 16 residues long. CDR3 sequence: CASSAGTAGQGFVQYF. The CDR3 nucleotides read TGTGCCAGCTCGGCCGGGACAGCGGGCCAGGGTTTTGTGCAGTACTTC.

The V and J genes are TRBV9 and TRBJ2-5; D possibly corresponds to TRBD1 (6 bases). Trimming pared 3 bases from V and 4 bases from J, leaving 16 bases between. The CDR3 is 15 amino acids. CDR1 and CDR2 (germline): SGDLS, YYNGEE. The CDR3 reads CASSAGTIAGETQYF. The CDR3 DNA sequence: TGTGCCAGCAGCGCGGGGACAATCGCGGGAGAGACCCAGTACTTC.

This sequence joins TRBV20-1 and TRBJ2-1, with TRBD2 identical over 7 bases. V was clipped by 6 bases and J by 10 bases; unmatched bases: 15. Germline CDR1 reads DFQATT; CDR2 reads SNEGSKA (reference sequence). This CDR3 region has 14 residues. CDR3 region: CSATGTTRFYEQFF. The CDR3 coding sequence is TGCAGTGCCACCGGGACTACCCGTTTTTACGAGCAGTTCTTC.

The sample holds a few counts of this clonotype. This chain links TRBV4-3 with TRBJ1-2; no firm D call. The CDR3 consists of 15 residues. CDR1 is LGHNA, CDR2 YSLEER, per germline. The V end was cut by 1 base, the J end by 5 bases, with 14 bases between. The CDR3 nucleotides read TGCGCCAGCAGCCAAGGCCGACAAGCGCAATATGGCTACACCTTC. Protein sequence: CASSQGRQAQYGYTF.

In its sample, this clonotype was seen a few times. V is TRBV28 and J is TRBJ1-1; perhaps TRBD1 as D (5 bases). Per the germline V gene, CDR1 is MDHEN and CDR2 is SYDVKM. The CDR3 is 16 amino acids. Trimming shortened V by 0 bases and J by 0 bases, and 11 bases separated the two germline ends. As DNA, the CDR3 is TGTGCCAGCAGTTTATGGCAGGGAGTCATGAACACTGAAGCTTTCTTT. Protein product: CASSLWQGVMNTEAFF.

The rearrangement uses TRBV3-1 and TRBJ2-7; unclear D gene. This CDR3 has 14 residues. Trimming took off 1 base at V and 1 base at J, with 8 bases between the two ends. Germline-derived CDR1 and CDR2 are LGHDT and YNNKEL (reference sequence). In DNA, the CDR3 is TGTGCCAGCAGCCAAGCCTCGACGTCCTACGAGCAGTACTTC. Its protein is CASSQASTSYEQYF.